The table lists the clone carrying this T cell receptor beta chain with a few counts. This specimen comes from a study of T-cell reconstitution after alpha-beta-depleted transplantation in children. Preparing the TCRbeta library involved the use of unique molecular identifiers. TCRdb re-analysed the PCR reads in MiXCR, keeping a single row per CDR3 protein. There are approximately 340,000 distinct CDR3 sequences in the sample; over 9% occur only once, and 2% to 3% lies in the top ten. Germline trimming cut 3 bases from V and 6 bases from J; bases unmatched to any gene: 10. The germline gives CDR1 MNHEY, CDR2 SMNVEV (reference sequence). CDR3 length: 15 residues.

The material sequenced was PBMCs from the stem cell graft donor, taken from the stem cell graft. The source is a human donor who donated a stem cell graft to a child with acute lymphoblastic leukemia. V is TRBV27 and J is TRBJ2-7; TRBD1 matches at 8 bases. This CDR3 reads CASSFLDRDIREQYF. The CDR3 DNA reads TGTGCCAGCAGTTTTTTGGACAGGGATATCCGCGAGCAGTACTTC.